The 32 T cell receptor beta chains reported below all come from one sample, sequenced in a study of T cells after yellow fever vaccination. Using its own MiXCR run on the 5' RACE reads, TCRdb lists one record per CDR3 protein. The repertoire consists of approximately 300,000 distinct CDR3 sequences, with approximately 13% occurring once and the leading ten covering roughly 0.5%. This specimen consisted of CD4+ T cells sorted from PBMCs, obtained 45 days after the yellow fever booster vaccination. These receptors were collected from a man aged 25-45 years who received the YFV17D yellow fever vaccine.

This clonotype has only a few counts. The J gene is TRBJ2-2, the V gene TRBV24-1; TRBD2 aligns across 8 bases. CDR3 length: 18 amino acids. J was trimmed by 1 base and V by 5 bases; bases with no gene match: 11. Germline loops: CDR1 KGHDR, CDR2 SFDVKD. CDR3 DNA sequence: TGTGCCACCAGTGGGTCGCCGGGAGGGCCGGGGAACACCGGGGAGCTGTTTTTT. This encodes CATSGSPGGPGNTGELFF.

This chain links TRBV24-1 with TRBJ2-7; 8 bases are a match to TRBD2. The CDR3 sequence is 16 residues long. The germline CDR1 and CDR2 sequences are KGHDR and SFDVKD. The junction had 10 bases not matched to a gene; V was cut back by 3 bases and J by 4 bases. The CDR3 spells CATSDRNSGDGYEQYF. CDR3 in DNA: TGTGCCACCAGTGATCGGAATAGCGGGGACGGGTACGAGCAGTACTTC.

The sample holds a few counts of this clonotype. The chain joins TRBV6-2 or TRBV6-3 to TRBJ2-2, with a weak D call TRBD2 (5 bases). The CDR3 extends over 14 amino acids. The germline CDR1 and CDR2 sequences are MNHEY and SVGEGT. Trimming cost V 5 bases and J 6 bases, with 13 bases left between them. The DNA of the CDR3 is TGTGCCAGCAGTACGGAGGAGTATCCCGGGGAGCTGTTTTTT. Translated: CASSTEEYPGELFF.

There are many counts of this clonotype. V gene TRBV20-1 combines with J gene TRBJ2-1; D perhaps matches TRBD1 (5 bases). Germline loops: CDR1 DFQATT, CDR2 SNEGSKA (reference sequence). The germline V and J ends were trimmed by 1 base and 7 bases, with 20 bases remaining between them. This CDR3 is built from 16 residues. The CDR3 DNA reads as TGCAGTGCTAGAGTTAATCGGCTAGTTCAGGGTAATGAGCAGTTCTTC. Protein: CSARVNRLVQGNEQFF.

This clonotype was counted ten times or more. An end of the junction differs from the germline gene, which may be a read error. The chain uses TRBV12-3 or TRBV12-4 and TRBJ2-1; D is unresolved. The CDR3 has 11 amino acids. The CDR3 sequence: CASSFLNEQFF. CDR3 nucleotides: TGCGCCAGCAGCTTTCTGAATGAGCAGTTCTTC.

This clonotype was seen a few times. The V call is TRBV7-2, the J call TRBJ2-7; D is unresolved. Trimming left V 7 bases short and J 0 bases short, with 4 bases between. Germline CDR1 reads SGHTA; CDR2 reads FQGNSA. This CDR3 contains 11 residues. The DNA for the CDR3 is TGTGCCAGCATCCACTCCTACGAGCAGTACTTC. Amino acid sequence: CASIHSYEQYF.

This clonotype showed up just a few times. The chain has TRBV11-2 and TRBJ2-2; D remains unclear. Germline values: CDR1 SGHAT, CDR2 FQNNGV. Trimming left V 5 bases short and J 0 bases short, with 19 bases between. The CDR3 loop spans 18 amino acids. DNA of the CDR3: TGTGCCAGCAGCGCCAAACGGAAGTCTTTCACGAACACCGGGGAGCTGTTTTTT. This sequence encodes CASSAKRKSFTNTGELFF.

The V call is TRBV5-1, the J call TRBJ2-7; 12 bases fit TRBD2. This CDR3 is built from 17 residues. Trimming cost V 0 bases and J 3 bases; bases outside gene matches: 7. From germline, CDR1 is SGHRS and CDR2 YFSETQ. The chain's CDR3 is CASSLATSGRGYYEQYF. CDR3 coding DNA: TGCGCCAGCAGCTTGGCGACTAGCGGGAGAGGATACTACGAGCAGTACTTC.

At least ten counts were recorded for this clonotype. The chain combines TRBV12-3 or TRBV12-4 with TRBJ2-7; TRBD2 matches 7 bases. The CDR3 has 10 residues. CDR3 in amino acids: CASGEFEQYF. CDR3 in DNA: TGTGCAAGCGGGGAATTCGAGCAGTACTTC.

In nucleotides, the CDR3 is TGCAGTGCTACCGGATTGAACAATGAGCAGTTCTTC. Translated: CSATGLNNEQFF. This chain connects TRBV20-1 to TRBJ2-1; D gene uncertain. Trimming cost V 4 bases and J 5 bases, with 9 bases left between them. From germline, CDR1 is DFQATT and CDR2 SNEGSKA (reference sequence). CDR3 length equals 12 residues.

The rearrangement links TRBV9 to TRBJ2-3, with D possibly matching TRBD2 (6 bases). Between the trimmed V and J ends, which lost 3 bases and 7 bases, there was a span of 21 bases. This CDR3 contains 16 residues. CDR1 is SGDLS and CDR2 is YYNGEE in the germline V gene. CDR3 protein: CASSDRSGADTNTQYF. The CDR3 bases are TGTGCCAGCAGCGACCGTAGCGGCGCGGATACAAATACGCAGTATTTT.

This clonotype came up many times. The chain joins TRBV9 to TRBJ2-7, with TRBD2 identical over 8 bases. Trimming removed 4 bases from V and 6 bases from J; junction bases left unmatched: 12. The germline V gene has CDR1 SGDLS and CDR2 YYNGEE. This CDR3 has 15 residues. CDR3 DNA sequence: TGTGCCAGCAGCCCCCATCAAACGGGAGGGACCGAGCAGTACTTC. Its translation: CASSPHQTGGTEQYF.

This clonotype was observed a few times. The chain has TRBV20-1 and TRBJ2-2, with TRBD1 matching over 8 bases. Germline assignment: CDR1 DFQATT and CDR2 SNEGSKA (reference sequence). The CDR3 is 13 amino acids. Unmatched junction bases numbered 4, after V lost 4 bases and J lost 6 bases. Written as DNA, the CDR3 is TGCAGTGCTACGGACAGGGACTCCGGGGAGCTGTTTTTT. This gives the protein CSATDRDSGELFF.

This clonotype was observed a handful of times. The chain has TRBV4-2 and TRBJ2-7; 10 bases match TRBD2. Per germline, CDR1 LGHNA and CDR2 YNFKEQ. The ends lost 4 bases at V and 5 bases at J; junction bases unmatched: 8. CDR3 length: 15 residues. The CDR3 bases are TGTGCCAGCAGCCTTTCTAGCGGGAGAGCCCACGAGCAGTACTTC. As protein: CASSLSSGRAHEQYF.

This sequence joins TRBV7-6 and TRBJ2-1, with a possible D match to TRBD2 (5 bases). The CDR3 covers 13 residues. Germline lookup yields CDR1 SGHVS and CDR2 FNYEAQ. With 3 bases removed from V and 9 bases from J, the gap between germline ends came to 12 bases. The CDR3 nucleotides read TGTGCCAGCAGCTTGAGGGAGTTTGGTGAGCAGTTCTTC. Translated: CASSLREFGEQFF.

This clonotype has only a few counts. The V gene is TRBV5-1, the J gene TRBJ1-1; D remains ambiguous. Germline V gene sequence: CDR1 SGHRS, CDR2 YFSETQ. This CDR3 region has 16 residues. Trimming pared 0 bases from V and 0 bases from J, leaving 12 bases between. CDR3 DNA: TGCGCCAGCAGCTTGGGGGCCGGCAGTATGAACACTGAAGCTTTCTTT. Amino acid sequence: CASSLGAGSMNTEAFF. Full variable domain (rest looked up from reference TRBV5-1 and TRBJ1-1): KAGVTQTPRYLIKTRGQQVTLSCSPISGHRSVSWYQQTPGQGLQFLFEYFSETQRNKGNFPGRFSGRQFSNSRSEMNVSTLELGDSALYLCASSLGAGSMNTEAFFGQGTRLTVV.

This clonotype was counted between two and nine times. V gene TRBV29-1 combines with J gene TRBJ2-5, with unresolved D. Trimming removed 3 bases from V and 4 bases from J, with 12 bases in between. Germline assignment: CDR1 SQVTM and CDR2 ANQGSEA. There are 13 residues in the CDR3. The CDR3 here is CSVDSARRETQYF. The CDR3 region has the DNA TGCAGCGTTGACTCCGCGCGGCGAGAGACCCAGTACTTC.

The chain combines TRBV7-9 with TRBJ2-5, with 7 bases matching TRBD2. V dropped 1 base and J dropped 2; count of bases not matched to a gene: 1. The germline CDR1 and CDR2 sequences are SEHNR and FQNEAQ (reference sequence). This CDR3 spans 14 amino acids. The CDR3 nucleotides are TGTGCCAGCAGCTTAGGAGCGGGGCAAGAGACCCAGTACTTC. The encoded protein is CASSLGAGQETQYF. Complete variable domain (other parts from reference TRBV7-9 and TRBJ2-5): DTGVSQNPRHKITKRGQNVTFRCDPISEHNRLYWYRQTLGQGPEFLTYFQNEAQLEKSRLLSDRFSAERPKGSFSTLEIQRTEQGDSAMYLCASSLGAGQETQYFGPGTRLLVL.

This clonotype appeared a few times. The CDR3 loop is CASSSDRAETQYF. DNA of the CDR3: TGCGCCAGCAGTTCCGACAGGGCAGAGACCCAGTACTTC. The chain joins TRBV5-1 to TRBJ2-5; TRBD1 matches at 7 bases. The length of the CDR3 is 13 residues. CDR1 and CDR2 (germline): SGHRS, YFSETQ. With V trimmed by 5 bases and J by 4 bases, 5 bases remained unmatched.

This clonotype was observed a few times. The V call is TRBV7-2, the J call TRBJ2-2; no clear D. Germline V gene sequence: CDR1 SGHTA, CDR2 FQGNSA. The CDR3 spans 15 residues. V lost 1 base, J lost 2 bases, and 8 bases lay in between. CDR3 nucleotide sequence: TGTGCCAGCAGCTTAGTCTACAGAAACACCGGGGAGCTGTTTTTT. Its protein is CASSLVYRNTGELFF.

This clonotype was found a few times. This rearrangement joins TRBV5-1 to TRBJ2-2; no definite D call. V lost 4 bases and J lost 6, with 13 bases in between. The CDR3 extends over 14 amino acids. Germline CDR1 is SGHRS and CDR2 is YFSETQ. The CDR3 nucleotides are TGCGCCAGCAGCCTACCCTTGGGCCCCGGGGAGCTGTTTTTT. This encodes CASSLPLGPGELFF.

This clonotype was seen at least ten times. The CDR3 nucleotides read TGTGCCATCACCAAAGGAGGGGAGCAGTACTTC. This codes for CAITKGGEQYF. The rearrangement joins TRBV10-3 to TRBJ2-7, with D possibly matching TRBD2 (6 bases). The CDR3 length is 11 residues. CDR1 ENHRY and CDR2 SYGVKD come from the germline V gene. The V gene lost 7 bases and the J gene lost 7 bases, with 11 bases spanning the gap.

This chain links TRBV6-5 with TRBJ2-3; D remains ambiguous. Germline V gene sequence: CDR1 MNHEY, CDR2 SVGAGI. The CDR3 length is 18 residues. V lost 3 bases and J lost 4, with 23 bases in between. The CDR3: CASSYRPQPYPESDTQYF. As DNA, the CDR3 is TGTGCCAGCAGTTATAGACCCCAACCCTACCCCGAGTCAGATACGCAGTATTTT.

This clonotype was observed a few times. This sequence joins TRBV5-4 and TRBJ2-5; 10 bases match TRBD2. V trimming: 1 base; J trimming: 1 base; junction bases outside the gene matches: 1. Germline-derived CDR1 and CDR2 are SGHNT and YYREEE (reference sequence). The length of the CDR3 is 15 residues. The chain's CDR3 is CASSLPSGGQETQYF. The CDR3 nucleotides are TGTGCCAGCAGCTTGCCTAGCGGGGGCCAAGAGACCCAGTACTTC.

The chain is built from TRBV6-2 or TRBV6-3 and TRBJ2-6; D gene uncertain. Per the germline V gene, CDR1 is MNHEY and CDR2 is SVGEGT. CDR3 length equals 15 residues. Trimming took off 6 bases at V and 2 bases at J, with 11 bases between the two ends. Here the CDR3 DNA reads TGTGCCAGCAGACCCCTCGGACCTGGGGCCAACGTCCTGACTTTC. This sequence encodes CASRPLGPGANVLTF.

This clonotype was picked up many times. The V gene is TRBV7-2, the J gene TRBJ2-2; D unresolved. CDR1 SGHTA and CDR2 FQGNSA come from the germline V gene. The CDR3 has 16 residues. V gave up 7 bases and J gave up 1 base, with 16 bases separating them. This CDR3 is CASTPDGNKNTGELFF. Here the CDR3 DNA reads TGTGCCAGCACCCCTGATGGTAACAAGAACACCGGGGAGCTGTTTTTT.

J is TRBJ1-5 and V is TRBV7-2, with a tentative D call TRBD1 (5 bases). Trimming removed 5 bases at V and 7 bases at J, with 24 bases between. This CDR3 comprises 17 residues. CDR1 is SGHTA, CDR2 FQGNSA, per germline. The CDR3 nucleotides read TGTGCCAGCAGCCGGGGGGGTGGGGGTGCGACAGAGCAGCCCCAGCATTTT. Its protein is CASSRGGGGATEQPQHF. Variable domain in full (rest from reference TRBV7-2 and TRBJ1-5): GAGVSQSPSNKVTEKGKDVELRCDPISGHTALYWYRQSLGQGLEFLIYFQGNSAPDKSGLPSDRFSAERTGGSVSTLTIQRTQQEDSAVYLCASSRGGGGATEQPQHFGDGTRLSIL.

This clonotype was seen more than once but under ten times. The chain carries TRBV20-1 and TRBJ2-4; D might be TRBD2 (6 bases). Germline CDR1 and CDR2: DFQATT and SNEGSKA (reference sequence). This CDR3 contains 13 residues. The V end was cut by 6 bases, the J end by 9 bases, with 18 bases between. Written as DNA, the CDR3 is TGCAGTGCGAGACTAGTCCCCCTTAGCATTCAGTACTTC. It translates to CSARLVPLSIQYF.

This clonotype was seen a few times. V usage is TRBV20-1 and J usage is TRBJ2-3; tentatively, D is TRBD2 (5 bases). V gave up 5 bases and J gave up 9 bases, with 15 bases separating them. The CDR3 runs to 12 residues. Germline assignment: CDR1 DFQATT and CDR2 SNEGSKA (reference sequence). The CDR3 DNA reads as TGCAGTGCTCACCGGGATGCGTGGACGCAGTATTTT. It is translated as CSAHRDAWTQYF.

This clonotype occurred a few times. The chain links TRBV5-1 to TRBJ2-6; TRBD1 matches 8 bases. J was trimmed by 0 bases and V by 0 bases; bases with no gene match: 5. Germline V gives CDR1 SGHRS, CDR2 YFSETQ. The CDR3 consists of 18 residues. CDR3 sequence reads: CASSLDGTGRSGANVLTF. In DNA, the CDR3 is TGCGCCAGCAGCTTGGACGGGACAGGTCGCTCTGGGGCCAACGTCCTGACTTTC.

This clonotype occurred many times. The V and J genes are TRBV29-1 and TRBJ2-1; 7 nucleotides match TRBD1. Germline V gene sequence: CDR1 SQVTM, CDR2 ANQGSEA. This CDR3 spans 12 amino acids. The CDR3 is CSSDREYNEQFF. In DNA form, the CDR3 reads TGCAGTAGTGACAGGGAATACAATGAGCAGTTCTTC.

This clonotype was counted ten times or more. Here the CDR3 DNA reads TGTGCCAGCAGTTTTAGACAGACCTACAATGAGCAGTTCTTC. Encoded protein: CASSFRQTYNEQFF. This rearrangement joins TRBV12-3 or TRBV12-4 to TRBJ2-1; a weak D match, TRBD1 (5 bases). V lost 3 bases and J lost 2, with 8 bases in between. This CDR3 has 14 residues.